This TCR beta chain is drawn from a study of technical replicates of blood from four donors. The CDR3 is made up of 14 amino acids. Trimming removed 1 base at V and 2 bases at J, with 9 bases between. CDR1 and CDR2 from the germline V gene are GTSNPN and SVGIG (reference sequence). This clone turned up a few times. The table came from immunoSEQ multiplex PCR; TCRdb's copy has only in-frame clones and leaves some out. Of some 14,000 clones in the sample, 65% to 85% are singletons; the top ten hold around an eighth. This clonotype was obtained from a human donor in good health. Sequenced input: PBMCs. The chain employs TRBV30 and TRBJ1-5; possible D gene TRBD1, 6 bases. DNA of the CDR3: TGTGCCTGGAGTGCAGGGGCTGGCAATCAGCCCCAGCATTTT. Translating it yields CAWSAGAGNQPQHF. The full variable domain, completed using reference TRBV30 and TRBJ1-5, is SQTIHQWPATLVQPVGSPLSLECTVEGTSNPNLYWYRQAAGRGLQLLFYSVGIGQISSEVPQNLSASRPQDRQFILSSKKLLLSDSGFYLCAWSAGAGNQPQHFGDGTRLSIL.